What follows are 25 T cell receptor beta chains derived from one specimen sequenced in a study of T cells in Graves' hyperthyroidism and ophthalmopathy. Researchers took RNA transcripts and amplified the TCR beta CDR3 regions from them. The HTBI primer set drove a first-round RT-PCR of the TCR CDR3. TCRdb itself ran the multiplex PCR reads through MiXCR, one entry per CDR3 protein. Among 610,000 or so distinct CDR3 sequences listed, just over 45% were seen once. The sequenced material came from peripheral blood or thyroid tissue (not recorded which). These receptor sequences come from a woman under 30 with Graves' hyperthyroidism.

This clonotype was counted many times. The rearrangement uses TRBV7-2 and TRBJ1-2, with D perhaps matching TRBD1 (5 bases). The V and J ends lost 5 bases and 5 bases respectively, with 15 bases between them. CDR3 length: 14 amino acids. Germline values: CDR1 SGHTA, CDR2 FQGNSA. The CDR3 sequence: CASSPMGRGYGYTF. The CDR3, as DNA: TGTGCCAGCAGCCCGATGGGGCGGGGATATGGCTACACCTTC.

The rearrangement joins TRBV24-1 to TRBJ1-3, with D perhaps matching TRBD1 (5 bases). The CDR3 is 15 residues long. Germline-derived CDR1 and CDR2 are KGHDR and SFDVKD. Trimming left V 7 bases short and J 2 bases short, with 14 bases between. Here the CDR3 DNA reads TGTGCCACCAGACCCCCCGGGACCGCTGGAAACACCATATATTTT. It translates to CATRPPGTAGNTIYF.

The chain has TRBV7-3 and TRBJ1-2, with TRBD1 identical over 12 bases. CDR1 SGHTA and CDR2 FQGTGA come from the germline V gene. The CDR3 is 15 amino acids. V was pared by 5 bases and J by 3 bases, with 4 bases of the junction left unmatched. The chain's CDR3 is CASSEGQGADYGYTF. Here the CDR3 DNA reads TGTGCCAGCAGCGAGGGACAGGGGGCTGACTATGGCTACACCTTC.

There are many counts of this clonotype. V is TRBV20-1 and J is TRBJ2-2; 7 nucleotides match TRBD2. CDR1 is DFQATT, CDR2 SNEGSKA, per germline (reference sequence). This CDR3 has 17 residues. With V trimmed by 6 bases and J by 0 bases, 13 bases remained unmatched. The CDR3 sequence is CSATPFAGESNTGELFF. The DNA for the CDR3 is TGCAGTGCCACCCCCTTCGCGGGAGAGTCGAACACCGGGGAGCTGTTTTTT.

This clonotype came up many times. J is TRBJ1-5 and V is TRBV5-1, with D uncertain. This CDR3 has 14 amino acids. Trimming took 3 bases from V and 6 from J, leaving 13 bases between them. Germline-derived CDR1 and CDR2 are SGHRS and YFSETQ. CDR3 sequence: CASSSGQIGQPQHF. CDR3 DNA sequence: TGCGCCAGCAGCTCAGGCCAGATCGGTCAGCCCCAGCATTTT.

The sample holds many counts of this clonotype. V and J are TRBV20-1 and TRBJ1-1; 12 positions agree with TRBD1. The CDR3 has 12 residues. Germline trimming cut 2 bases from V and 11 bases from J; bases unmatched to any gene: 3. Germline V lookup: CDR1 DFQATT, CDR2 SNEGSKA (reference sequence). CDR3 sequence reads: CSARRGQGAAFF. The DNA for the CDR3 is TGCAGTGCTAGACGGGGACAGGGGGCGGCTTTCTTT.

The rearrangement joins TRBV20-1 to TRBJ1-6, with D hard to call. CDR1 and CDR2 (germline): DFQATT, SNEGSKA (reference sequence). The CDR3 covers 12 residues. V was clipped by 4 bases and J by 13 bases, with 14 bases between them. In nucleotides, the CDR3 is TGCAGTGCTAAGACTAGCGGAGCCCCCCTCCACTTT. Translated: CSAKTSGAPLHF.

J is TRBJ2-3 and V is TRBV7-3, with 9 bases that match TRBD2. The trim removed 1 base at V and 2 bases at J, leaving 4 bases unmatched. The CDR3 has 16 amino acids. CDR1 and CDR2 from the germline V gene are SGHTA and FQGTGA. CDR3 sequence: CASSLISGGYTDTQYF. CDR3 in DNA: TGTGCCAGCAGCTTAATTAGCGGGGGTTACACAGATACGCAGTATTTT.

This clonotype has at least ten counts. The V and J genes are TRBV28 and TRBJ1-5; 7 nucleotides match TRBD1. V lost 6 bases, J lost 0 bases, and 5 bases stayed unmatched. Per germline, CDR1 MDHEN and CDR2 SYDVKM. The CDR3 length is 15 residues. The CDR3 region has the DNA TGTGCCAGCAGAAAGGGGGCACTTAGCAATCAGCCCCAGCATTTT. Translated, it gives CASRKGALSNQPQHF.

This clonotype was seen more than once but under ten times. This chain's CDR3 is CSGTIPGANVLTF. The CDR3 nucleotides are TGCAGTGGTACGATACCTGGGGCCAACGTCCTGACTTTC. V is TRBV20-1 and J is TRBJ2-6, with D uncertain. CDR1 and CDR2 from the germline V gene are DFQATT and SNEGSKA (reference sequence). The V and J ends lost 7 bases and 2 bases respectively, with 9 bases between them. The CDR3 length is 13 residues.

This chain's CDR3 is CASSPGTGDGGYTF. In DNA, the CDR3 is TGTGCCTCGTCTCCCGGGACAGGCGACGGTGGCTACACCTTC. V and J are TRBV10-3 and TRBJ1-2; 8 positions match TRBD1. Germline trimming cut 11 bases from V and 7 bases from J; bases unmatched to any gene: 15. CDR1 is ENHRY and CDR2 is SYGVKD in the germline V gene. The CDR3 loop spans 14 amino acids.

The sample holds many counts of this clonotype. V and J are TRBV10-3 and TRBJ2-7; 14 bases map to TRBD2. J gave up 4 bases and V 5 bases, and 10 bases lay outside the gene matches. Germline lookup yields CDR1 ENHRY and CDR2 SYGVKD. The CDR3 runs to 17 residues. Here the CDR3 DNA reads TGTGCCATCAGTCAGACTAGCGGGAGGGCCCGGAGGTACGAGCAGTACTTC. It encodes CAISQTSGRARRYEQYF.

This chain uses TRBV6-2 or TRBV6-3 with TRBJ1-5; TRBD1 is a possible D gene (5 bases). V was trimmed by 2 bases and J by 0 bases, leaving 5 bases between them. Germline V gives CDR1 MNHEY, CDR2 SVGEGT. This CDR3 contains 14 residues. The chain's CDR3 is CASSYGASNQPQHF. In DNA, the CDR3 is TGTGCCAGCAGTTACGGGGCTAGCAATCAGCCCCAGCATTTT.

This chain links TRBV7-8 with TRBJ1-5, with 10 bases lining up with TRBD1. CDR3 length: 14 residues. From germline, CDR1 is SGHVS and CDR2 FQNEAQ. DNA of the CDR3: TGTGCTAATCCCCCGGACAGGGGGTATCAGCCCCAGCATTTT. It translates to CANPPDRGYQPQHF.

This rearrangement joins TRBV7-3 to TRBJ2-6; no reliable D call. This CDR3 has 19 amino acids. Germline CDR1 reads SGHTA; CDR2 reads FQGTGA. Trimming took off 0 bases at V and 2 bases at J, with 17 bases between the two ends. This chain's CDR3 is CASSLTPTRKIAGANVLTF. For the CDR3, the DNA is TGTGCCAGCAGCTTAACTCCCACAAGGAAAATCGCTGGGGCCAACGTCCTGACTTTC.

This chain uses TRBV19 with TRBJ1-2, with 8 bases that match TRBD1. Trimming at V came to 6 bases and at J to 3 bases, leaving 3 bases not matched to a gene. The CDR3 length is 13 residues. Germline lookup yields CDR1 LNHDA and CDR2 SQIVND (reference sequence). The CDR3: CASSGQGHYGYTF. The CDR3 DNA follows: TGTGCCAGTAGCGGACAGGGACACTATGGCTACACCTTC.

This chain connects TRBV7-9 to TRBJ1-6; D ambiguous. V was cut by 0 bases and J by 6 bases, with 18 bases left in between. Germline CDR1 is SEHNR and CDR2 is FQNEAQ (reference sequence). The CDR3 has 18 amino acids. CDR3 protein: CASSLAHPGGASNSPLHF. The CDR3 DNA is TGTGCCAGCAGCTTAGCGCACCCAGGTGGTGCCTCTAATTCACCCCTCCACTTT.

This clonotype occurred once. Mismatch with germline at one junction end may stem from a read error. This chain joins TRBV7-3 and TRBJ1-5; unclear D gene. The CDR3 is 14 amino acids. CDR1 is SGHTA, CDR2 FQGTGA, per germline. CDR3 DNA sequence: TGCGCCAGCAGCCAATCGGTTAGCAATCAGCCCCAGCATTTT. It encodes CASSQSVSNQPQHF.

This sequence joins TRBV7-2 and TRBJ1-6; TRBD1 matches 7 bases. The CDR3 is made up of 15 amino acids. Trimming took 0 bases from V and 7 from J; bases not matched to a gene: 3. CDR1 SGHTA and CDR2 FQGNSA come from the germline V gene. CDR3: CASSLAGGVNSPLHF. The CDR3 DNA reads as TGTGCCAGCAGCTTAGCAGGGGGCGTGAATTCACCCCTCCACTTT.

For the CDR3, the DNA is TGCGCCAGCAGCGCCGGAGGGACTAGCGGGAGGGCCCGAACCGGGGAGCTGTTTTTT. Amino acids: CASSAGGTSGRARTGELFF. J is TRBJ2-2 and V is TRBV5-1; TRBD2 matches at 16 bases. Per the germline V gene, CDR1 is SGHRS and CDR2 is YFSETQ. The trim removed 4 bases at V and 5 bases at J, leaving 11 bases unmatched. This CDR3 has 19 amino acids.

This clonotype was seen repeatedly, ten times or more. V is TRBV5-1 and J is TRBJ2-5, with unresolved D. Looked up from germline, CDR1 is SGHRS and CDR2 is YFSETQ. Trimming pared 3 bases from V and 5 bases from J, leaving 14 bases between. The length of the CDR3 is 14 residues. CDR3 DNA sequence: TGCGCCAGCAGCTACGGAGTTAGGCCGGAGACCCAGTACTTC. Translating gives CASSYGVRPETQYF.

The chain combines TRBV29-1 with TRBJ1-1; maybe TRBD1 (5 bases). The germline V gene has CDR1 SQVTM and CDR2 ANQGSEA. The CDR3 is 13 amino acids. V was clipped by 7 bases and J by 5 bases, with 17 bases between them. CDR3 in amino acids: CSAVGGVVTEAFF. The DNA of the CDR3 is TGCAGCGCCGTGGGGGGGGTAGTGACTGAAGCTTTCTTT.

This clonotype has a count of ten or more. J is TRBJ1-5 and V is TRBV29-1; D is perhaps TRBD1 (6 bases). The length of the CDR3 is 14 residues. Germline values: CDR1 SQVTM, CDR2 ANQGSEA. The germline V and J ends were trimmed by 6 bases and 6 bases, with 18 bases remaining between them. The DNA of the CDR3 is TGCAGCGTCGCGCTTCAGGTAGGGGGTCAGCCCCAGCATTTT. Its translation is CSVALQVGGQPQHF.

This clonotype occurred many times. This rearrangement joins TRBV20-1 to TRBJ2-7; D uncertain. With 6 bases removed from V and 3 bases from J, the gap between germline ends came to 15 bases. This CDR3 contains 13 residues. Germline loops: CDR1 DFQATT, CDR2 SNEGSKA (reference sequence). This chain's CDR3 is CSAQIMADYEQYF. The CDR3 bases are TGCAGTGCCCAGATCATGGCGGACTACGAGCAGTACTTC.

This clonotype has at least ten counts. The chain couples TRBV6-6 to TRBJ1-5; 8 nucleotides align to TRBD1. Germline CDR1 reads MNHNY; CDR2 reads SVGAGI (reference sequence). J gave up 1 base and V 6 bases, and 5 bases lay outside the gene matches. The CDR3 loop spans 15 amino acids. CDR3 nucleotide sequence: TGTGCCAGCAGCTTCAGACAGGGGAGCAATCAGCCCCAGCATTTT. Protein: CASSFRQGSNQPQHF.